The sequence of this T cell receptor beta chain was determined in a study of T cell repertoires in cytomegalovirus infection. The wider study: Indications of both CMV infection and matching HLA type were provided by public TCR beta signatures. Study-wide results and caveats: HLA-C-restricted CMV clonotypes gave the most frequent clonotype in two of eight donors. Carriage of CMV together with the relevant HLA was identifiable through cumulative public TCR beta family frequency.

TCRdb fed the reads into MiXCR, producing one record per CDR3 protein. The data hold roughly 150,000 distinct CDR3 sequences, with over 30% observed a single time. Trimming shortened V by 6 bases and J by 0 bases, and 11 bases separated the two germline ends. The CDR3 length is 15 residues. CDR1 is SGHVS and CDR2 is FNYEAQ in the germline V gene. This clonotype was seen ten or more times. As yet, its antigen is unknown. The origin of this receptor is a human donor in good health (CMV status not recorded). Some clones in this sample may be carry-over from other donors' samples. V usage is TRBV7-6 and J usage is TRBJ1-4; D ambiguous. Sequenced here: CD8+ T cells from cultured PBMCs, sampled from culture after CMV antigen stimulation. CDR3 in amino acids: CASRENPATNEKLFF. CDR3 nucleotide sequence: TGTGCCAGCAGAGAAAATCCTGCAACTAATGAAAAACTGTTTTTT.